Listed below are T cell receptor beta chains from one sample, sequenced in a study of PD-L1 blockade in urothelial cancer. Method: immunoSEQ multiplex PCR; TCRdb's copy keeps in-frame clones and lacks some. The sample shows some 100,000 clones, around 93% of them seen only once. Here the sequenced sample was PBMCs, taken around atezolizumab (anti-PD-L1) treatment. These receptors originate from a woman at least 80 years old with urothelial cancer. CDR3s include the opening cysteine and the closing phenylalanine or tryptophan. The order of the fields is V gene, clone size, D gene, J gene, CDR3 length, CDR3 protein, CDR3 DNA. D genes are given only for firm matches. Rows may omit the clone size; those that give it use once, few, many or a size class.

>TRBV5-4|-|-|TRBJ2-7|13
CASSTSGSHEQYF
TGTGCCAGCAGCACGTCGGGGAGCCACGAGCAGTACTTC
>TRBV18|-|-|TRBJ2-6|15
CASSSTGSGANVLTF
TGTGCCAGCTCATCCACAGGGTCTGGGGCCAACGTCCTGACTTTC
>TRBV28|-|TRBD1|TRBJ2-7|15
CASTPDREISGEQYF
TGTGCCAGCACCCCGGACAGGGAAATAAGCGGCGAGCAGTACTTC
>TRBV14|-|-|TRBJ1-2|13
CASSPHRVGGYTF
TGTGCCAGCAGCCCCCACAGGGTTGGTGGCTACACCTTC
>TRBV9|-|TRBD1|TRBJ1-2|13
CASSDGTGAGYTF
TGTGCCAGCAGCGATGGGACAGGGGCTGGCTACACCTTC
>TRBV27|-|TRBD1|TRBJ1-1|13
CASSFRGDREAFF
TGTGCCAGCAGTTTTCGGGGGGACAGGGAAGCTTTCTTT
>TRBV2|once|-|TRBJ1-5|13
CASSPNSNQPQHF
TGTGCCAGCAGCCCAAATAGCAATCAGCCCCAGCATTTT
>TRBV30|once|-|TRBJ1-1|14
CAWSVPGRTTEAFF
TGTGCCTGGAGTGTACCGGGGAGAACAACTGAAGCTTTCTTT
>TRBV27|-|-|TRBJ2-2|15
CASSTGISLFGELFF
TGTGCCAGCAGTACCGGGATCTCGCTTTTCGGGGAGCTGTTTTTT
>TRBV27|once|TRBD1|TRBJ2-7|16
CASSRQPGQGKNHLYF
TGTGCCAGCAGTCGTCAACCGGGACAGGGAAAAAATCATCTGTACTTC
>TRBV7-2|-|-|TRBJ1-5|13
CASSLSESQPQHF
TGTGCCAGCAGCTTAAGTGAGTCTCAGCCCCAGCATTTT
>TRBV30|-|-|TRBJ2-5|15
CAWSVTQGYSETQYF
TGTGCCTGGAGTGTAACGCAGGGGTATTCGGAGACCCAGTACTTC
>TRBV5-1|once|-|TRBJ1-2|13
CASSPDPGYGYTF
TGCGCCAGCAGCCCGGATCCGGGCTATGGCTACACCTTC
>TRBV5-1|-|-|TRBJ2-5|14
CASRLQGTQETQYF
TGCGCCAGCAGGCTACAGGGGACTCAAGAGACCCAGTACTTC
>TRBV9|-|-|TRBJ2-1|15
CASSASGTPTNEQFF
TGTGCCAGCAGCGCTTCCGGGACTCCAACCAATGAGCAGTTCTTC
>TRBV6-1|-|-|TRBJ2-2|15
CATPQGGISTGELFF
TGTGCCACCCCGCAAGGGGGAATTAGTACCGGGGAGCTGTTTTTT
>TRBV5-1|-|TRBD2|TRBJ2-3|16
CASSLGTSGSTDTQYF
TGCGCCAGCAGCTTAGGGACTAGCGGGAGCACAGATACGCAGTATTTT
>TRBV6-6|-|-|TRBJ2-2|14
CASSTGQYTGELFF
TGTGCCAGCAGTACCGGACAATACACCGGGGAGCTGTTTTTT
>TRBV28|-|-|TRBJ2-3|14
CASSSSYNTDTQYF
TGTGCCAGCAGTTCCTCTTATAACACAGATACGCAGTATTTT
>TRBV9|-|TRBD1|TRBJ1-4|14
CASSAGQGNEKLFF
TGTGCCAGCAGCGCCGGACAGGGGAATGAAAAACTGTTTTTT
>TRBV15|-|TRBD1|TRBJ1-4|15
CATSTTGAGNEKLFF
TGTGCCACCAGCACCACAGGGGCGGGTAATGAAAAACTGTTTTTT
>TRBV4-2|once|-|TRBJ1-2|16
CASSQDIGAGVDGYTF
TGTGCCAGCAGCCAAGATATCGGGGCAGGGGTGGATGGCTACACCTTC
>TRBV7-9|few|-|TRBJ1-2|12
CASSRQDYGYTF
TGTGCCAGCAGTAGACAGGACTATGGCTACACCTTC
>TRBV19|-|-|TRBJ1-5|14
CASSTRGGRQPQHF
TGTGCCAGTAGTACCCGCGGAGGGCGCCAGCCCCAGCATTTT
>TRBV14|-|-|TRBJ1-2|14
CASSTQGVNYGYTF
TGTGCCAGCTCCACCCAGGGTGTTAACTATGGCTACACCTTC
>TRBV9|few|TRBD1|TRBJ1-1|15
CASSFQGARGTEAFF
TGTGCCAGCAGCTTTCAGGGGGCGCGCGGCACTGAAGCTTTCTTT
>TRBV9|-|-|TRBJ1-4|14
CASSVGPTNEKLFF
TGTGCCAGCAGCGTAGGTCCGACTAATGAAAAACTGTTTTTT
>TRBV9|-|-|TRBJ2-7|15
CASSVGGLSSYEQYF
TGTGCCAGCAGCGTAGGGGGACTGAGCTCCTACGAGCAGTACTTC
>TRBV6-5|-|-|TRBJ2-7|14
CASRPPRPSYEQYF
TGTGCCAGCAGACCCCCACGCCCGAGTTACGAGCAGTACTTC
>TRBV29-1|-|-|TRBJ2-4|14
CSVILYVAKNIQYF
TGCAGCGTTATCTTATATGTAGCCAAAAACATTCAGTACTTC
>TRBV27|-|TRBD1|TRBJ1-5|14
CASRGTGASQPQHF
TGTGCCAGCAGGGGGACAGGGGCTTCTCAGCCCCAGCATTTT
>TRBV4-1|-|-|TRBJ2-7|15
CASSQALDKTYEQYF
TGCGCCAGCAGCCAAGCACTCGACAAGACCTACGAGCAGTACTTC
>TRBV7-3|-|-|TRBJ2-2|14
CASSRTPNTGELFF
TGTGCCAGCAGCAGGACTCCGAACACCGGGGAGCTGTTTTTT
>TRBV28|-|TRBD1|TRBJ1-5|14
CASSPTGWDQPQHF
TGTGCCAGCAGTCCGACAGGGTGGGATCAGCCCCAGCATTTT
>TRBV15|-|-|TRBJ2-5|15
CAITKTRPSGETQYF
TGTGCCATCACGAAGACTAGACCTAGTGGAGAGACCCAGTACTTC
>TRBV9|-|TRBD2|TRBJ2-1|16
CASSAGGLAVGNEQFF
TGTGCCAGCAGCGCCGGGGGACTAGCGGTAGGCAATGAGCAGTTCTTC
>TRBV28|-|-|TRBJ1-5|14
CASSYERGNQPQHF
TGTGCCAGCAGTTACGAGAGGGGCAATCAGCCCCAGCATTTT
>TRBV5-1|-|-|TRBJ2-1|16
CASNSPDREGYNEQFF
TGCGCCAGCAACTCTCCGGACAGGGAGGGCTACAATGAGCAGTTCTTC
>TRBV9|-|-|TRBJ2-1|16
CASSVSPAGQKNEQFF
TGTGCCAGCAGCGTCTCCCCCGCGGGACAGAAAAATGAGCAGTTCTTC